In its sample, the clone carrying this T cell receptor beta chain was seen a few times. Living in about 25 US areas, the participants were between 18 and 89 years of age. Clinical histories supplied by participants themselves formed the basis of cohort assignment. The germline V gene encodes CDR1 LNHDA and CDR2 SQIVND (reference sequence). The CDR3 loop spans 15 amino acids. With V trimmed by 5 bases and J by 11 bases, 13 bases remained unmatched. Per the original data handling: Reference gene primer amplification gave estimated nucleated cell counts. Some clones are missing from TCRdb's copy, which holds only in-frame ones; the method was immunoSEQ multiplex PCR. The DNA was the basis for D and trimming; V, J and clone size are from that table. The table has 200,000 to 300,000 clones, 70% to 90% seen once; the top ten hold roughly 1.7%. This sample was included in a study of blood T cell repertoires in COVID-19. At the level of the study: T cells, B-cell-depleted T cells, or PBMCs supplied cDNA or gDNA.

The sequencing input was PBMCs or T cells enriched from blood (not recorded which). This chain links TRBV19 with TRBJ2-4, with TRBD1 identical over 9 bases. This clonotype originated in a man in his forties or fifties who had recovered from COVID-19. The CDR3 here is CASSYGTGTLSVQYF. The CDR3 nucleotides are TGTGCCAGTAGTTACGGGACAGGGACCTTAAGCGTTCAGTACTTC.